What follows are 21 T cell receptor beta chains derived from one specimen sequenced in a study of OX40 agonist ivuxolimab in advanced cancers. TCRdb keeps only in-frame clones here, not all; method: immunoSEQ multiplex PCR. There are about 69,000 clones in the sample; around 90% occur only once, and about 10% lies in the top ten. Sample: CD4+ or CD8+ T cells sorted from blood, taken in a trial of the OX40 agonist ivuxolimab. The receptors come from an adult with an advanced solid tumor such as melanoma, head and neck, liver or kidney cancer.

The chain has TRBV5-6 and TRBJ2-1, with D maybe TRBD2 (5 bases). Trimming removed 0 bases at V and 7 bases at J, with 23 bases between. The CDR3 loop spans 18 amino acids. Germline CDR1 and CDR2: SGHDT and YYEEEE. The CDR3 region is CASSLAVKDFRKANEQFF. The CDR3 DNA sequence: TGTGCCAGCAGCTTGGCCGTTAAGGACTTTCGCAAGGCTAATGAGCAGTTCTTC.

The chain employs TRBV4-3 and TRBJ2-6; D gene unclear. The germline CDR1 and CDR2 sequences are LGHNA and YSLEER. This CDR3 region has 15 residues. Deletions cut 1 base from V and 1 base from J, with 5 bases between. CDR3 in amino acids: CASSQGLSGANVLTF. The CDR3 nucleotides read TGCGCCAGCAGCCAAGGGTTGTCTGGGGCCAACGTCCTGACTTTC.

The V and J genes are TRBV6-1 and TRBJ2-3; D remains ambiguous. The CDR3 loop spans 15 amino acids. The V end was cut by 0 bases, the J end by 2 bases, with 9 bases between. Germline CDR1 reads MNHNS; CDR2 reads SASEGT. CDR3 in amino acids: CASSEARLFTDTQYF. DNA of the CDR3: TGTGCCAGCAGTGAAGCCCGCCTATTCACAGATACGCAGTATTTT.

The rearrangement links TRBV27 to TRBJ2-1, with D uncertain. The V gene's germline CDR1 is MNHEY and CDR2 SMNVEV (reference sequence). The length of the CDR3 is 16 residues. V was cut by 7 bases and J by 0 bases, with 16 bases left in between. The CDR3 DNA sequence: TGTGCCAGCAACCCCCGGCCGTACAGCTCCTACAATGAGCAGTTCTTC. Translation gives CASNPRPYSSYNEQFF.

The CDR3 protein is CSARLNQPQHF. The CDR3 region has the DNA TGCAGTGCTAGGTTAAATCAGCCCCAGCATTTT. The gene calls are TRBV20-1 and TRBJ1-5; D is ambiguous. Germline V gene sequence: CDR1 DFQATT, CDR2 SNEGSKA (reference sequence). The V and J ends lost 3 bases and 4 bases respectively, with 4 bases between them. The CDR3 contains 11 residues.

The genes are TRBV7-9 and TRBJ1-2; 10 positions agree with TRBD1. Germline V gene lookup returns CDR1 SEHNR and CDR2 FQNEAQ (reference sequence). V was clipped by 7 bases and J by 2 bases; unmatched bases: 1. This CDR3 has 13 residues. CDR3 loop: CASTTGGNYGYTF. The DNA of the CDR3 is TGTGCCAGCACGACAGGGGGCAACTATGGCTACACCTTC.

The rearrangement links TRBV5-5 to TRBJ1-1; D is uncertain. V lost 1 base and J lost 0, with 10 bases in between. Germline lookup yields CDR1 SGHKS and CDR2 YYEKEE (reference sequence). The CDR3 spans 15 residues. The DNA for the CDR3 is TGTGCCAGCAGCTTGCTGGCAGGAATGAACACTGAAGCTTTCTTT. It yields the protein CASSLLAGMNTEAFF. The variable domain in full, completed from reference TRBV5-5 and TRBJ1-1, reads DAGVTQSPTHLIKTRGQQVTLRCSPISGHKSVSWYQQVLGQGPQFIFQYYEKEERGRGNFPDRFSARQFPNYSSELNVNALLLGDSALYLCASSLLAGMNTEAFFGQGTRLTVV.

The CDR3 region is CASSSRQGLSEQFF. For the CDR3, the DNA is TGTGCCAGCAGCTCTCGACAGGGGCTATCTGAGCAGTTCTTC. The chain combines TRBV7-2 with TRBJ2-1; TRBD1 aligns across 8 bases. The CDR3 runs to 14 residues. Germline V CDR1 and CDR2: SGHTA, FQGNSA. V dropped 4 bases and J dropped 9; count of bases not matched to a gene: 8.

The table lists this clone with a few counts. The chain is built from TRBV4-3 and TRBJ2-3, with TRBD1 matching 11 bases. Per the germline V gene, CDR1 is LGHNA and CDR2 is YSLEER. This CDR3 is built from 19 residues. With V trimmed by 0 bases and J by 5 bases, 13 bases remained unmatched. The CDR3 loop reads CASSQDTPWTGGFLDTQYF. In DNA form, the CDR3 reads TGCGCCAGCAGCCAAGATACCCCCTGGACAGGGGGCTTTTTAGATACGCAGTATTTT.

The chain combines TRBV5-1 with TRBJ2-5, with D possibly being TRBD1 (6 bases). The end of the DNA is better explained by TRBJ2-7, so the J call may be wrong. There are 14 residues in the CDR3. Germline V gene sequence: CDR1 SGHRS, CDR2 YFSETQ. This chain's CDR3 is CASSSWTAAYEQYF. The CDR3, as DNA: TGCGCCAGCAGCTCCTGGACAGCCGCCTACGAGCAGTACTTC.

CDR3 DNA sequence: TGTGCCAGACAGGGATCTGATACGCAGTATTTT. As protein: CARQGSDTQYF. This chain uses TRBV27 with TRBJ2-3; tentative D call: TRBD1 (6 bases). Germline assignment: CDR1 MNHEY and CDR2 SMNVEV (reference sequence). The germline V and J ends were trimmed by 9 bases and 6 bases, with 10 bases remaining between them. This CDR3 is built from 11 residues.

The rearrangement uses TRBV10-1 and TRBJ2-7, with D tentatively TRBD2 (5 bases). Trimming left V 7 bases short and J 2 bases short, with 15 bases between. This CDR3 comprises 14 residues. CDR1 is WNHNN, CDR2 SYGVQD, per germline (reference sequence). CDR3 in DNA: TGCGCCAGCATCGCTGGGGAGAGGGCCTACGAGCAGTACTTC. Its protein product is CASIAGERAYEQYF.

The rearrangement uses TRBV7-2 and TRBJ2-7, with 10 bases identical to TRBD1. Looked up from germline, CDR1 is SGHTA and CDR2 is FQGNSA. The CDR3 is 15 amino acids. Trimming cost V 4 bases and J 2 bases; bases outside gene matches: 5. The DNA for the CDR3 is TGTGCCAGCAGCTCCCAGGGACAGGGGACCTACGAGCAGTACTTC. Protein sequence: CASSSQGQGTYEQYF.

The gene calls are TRBV30 and TRBJ2-1, with D perhaps matching TRBD2 (5 bases). Trimming removed 0 bases at V and 5 bases at J, with 11 bases between. There are 14 residues in the CDR3. The germline V gene encodes CDR1 GTSNPN and CDR2 SVGIG (reference sequence). The CDR3 DNA is TGTGCCTGGAGTGTAGTCGAGAGGGACAATGAGCAGTTCTTC. Residues: CAWSVVERDNEQFF. Looking up the rest from reference TRBV30 and TRBJ2-1 gives the full variable domain: SQTIHQWPATLVQPVGSPLSLECTVEGTSNPNLYWYRQAAGRGLQLLFYSVGIGQISSEVPQNLSASRPQDRQFILSSKKLLLSDSGFYLCAWSVVERDNEQFFGPGTRLTVL.

The rearrangement uses TRBV7-8 and TRBJ2-7; 9 bases are shared with TRBD1. This CDR3 is 14 amino acids long. Germline CDR1 is SGHVS and CDR2 is FQNEAQ. V shed 0 bases, J shed 5 bases, and the junction held 2 bases outside the gene matches. CDR3 sequence: CASSLAGTGNEQYF. CDR3 nucleotides: TGTGCCAGCAGCTTAGCTGGGACAGGGAACGAGCAGTACTTC.

V and J are TRBV11-3 and TRBJ2-3, with D maybe TRBD1 (6 bases). Germline CDR1 and CDR2: SGHNT and YENEEA. This CDR3 has 16 amino acids. V lost 0 bases, J lost 5 bases, and 15 bases lay in between. This CDR3 reads CASSLDGAGVEDTQYF. CDR3 bases: TGTGCCAGCAGCTTAGATGGGGCAGGGGTTGAAGATACGCAGTATTTT.

This rearrangement joins TRBV6-5 to TRBJ1-1; no reliable D call. The CDR3 consists of 13 residues. The V gene's germline CDR1 is MNHEY and CDR2 SVGAGI. Trimming stripped 2 bases from V and 1 base from J, with 5 bases between. The CDR3 loop reads CASSYRQNTEAFF. The CDR3 DNA reads TGTGCCAGCAGTTACAGGCAGAACACTGAAGCTTTCTTT.

The genes are TRBV29-1 and TRBJ2-3; possibly TRBD2 for D (7 bases). The CDR3 is 14 residues long. Trimming pared 4 bases from V and 2 bases from J, leaving 13 bases between. Germline loops: CDR1 SQVTM, CDR2 ANQGSEA. CDR3 sequence reads: CSVAGRGDTDTQYF. The CDR3 DNA reads as TGCAGCGTTGCTGGGAGGGGGGACACAGATACGCAGTATTTT.

This clone was detected only once. The chain couples TRBV25-1 to TRBJ1-2; tentative D call: TRBD1 (5 bases). Per the germline V gene, CDR1 is MGHDK and CDR2 is SYGVNS. The V and J ends lost 8 bases and 7 bases respectively, with 14 bases between them. The CDR3 consists of 12 residues. The CDR3 nucleotides are TGTGCCAGCGGTAGAAGCGGGGGTGGCTACACCTTC. Protein product: CASGRSGGGYTF.

This sequence joins TRBV5-3 and TRBJ2-5, with no clear D. TRBV5-3 is an ORF; its function is uncertain. V lost 0 bases and J lost 5, with 11 bases in between. This CDR3 contains 14 residues. The CDR3 DNA reads as TGTGCCAGAAGCTTGGACAACCCCGGGGAGACCCAGTACTTC. The encoded protein is CARSLDNPGETQYF.

There are a few counts of this clone. CDR3 DNA: TGTGCCAGCAGCTTGACCCGCGAGAACACTGAAGCTTTCTTT. Its translation: CASSLTRENTEAFF. The chain couples TRBV7-3 to TRBJ1-1; D gene unclear. CDR1 SGHTA and CDR2 FQGTGA come from the germline V gene. The V end lost 3 bases, the J end lost 1 base, and 9 bases lay between the germline ends. The CDR3 is made up of 14 amino acids.